One sample yielded the 26 T cell receptor beta chains listed below, sequenced in a study of T cell responses to AZD1222 COVID-19 vaccine. TCRdb's table, derived via immunoSEQ multiplex PCR, lists solely in-frame clones and lacks some. The sample lists over 140,000 clones; 80% to 95% were seen once. The sample in question was peripheral blood, obtained 28 days after the second AZD1222 dose. All receptors derive from an adult who received the AZD1222 COVID-19 vaccine.

Only one count was recorded for this clone. The CDR3 DNA reads TGTGCCAGTCTCAGGGGGCCGACCTACGAGCAGTACTTC. Encoded protein: CASLRGPTYEQYF. The chain couples TRBV28 to TRBJ2-7, with 8 bases fitting TRBD1. This CDR3 spans 13 amino acids. Germline CDR1 and CDR2: MDHEN and SYDVKM. V shed 9 bases and J 2 bases; nucleotides not matched to a gene: 6.

This CDR3 reads CASSLVGRSPDGYTF. CDR3 nucleotide sequence: TGTGCCAGCAGCTTGGTGGGCCGATCCCCCGATGGCTACACCTTC. This sequence joins TRBV5-6 and TRBJ1-2; D remains unclear. Germline V gene sequence: CDR1 SGHDT, CDR2 YYEEEE. This CDR3 spans 15 amino acids. V gave up 0 bases and J gave up 6 bases, with 15 bases separating them.

The CDR3 nucleotides read TGTGCCAGCAGCTTCAGCGGGACTAGCTACGAGCAGTACTTC. Translating gives CASSFSGTSYEQYF. The rearrangement uses TRBV7-2 and TRBJ2-7, with TRBD2 identical over 8 bases. In germline, CDR1 is SGHTA, CDR2 FQGNSA. The ends lost 3 bases at V and 3 bases at J; junction bases unmatched: 4. This CDR3 is 14 amino acids long.

The rearrangement uses TRBV7-2 and TRBJ2-2, with a possible D match to TRBD1 (5 bases). This CDR3 comprises 16 residues. With 5 bases removed from V and 5 bases from J, the gap between germline ends came to 18 bases. Germline loops: CDR1 SGHTA, CDR2 FQGNSA. The CDR3 DNA follows: TGTGCCAGCAGCCAGGAAGGGGCGCGGCGGACCGGGGAGCTGTTTTTT. Its protein is CASSQEGARRTGELFF.

The DNA of the CDR3 is TGTGCCAGCAGTGTAGACCAGGGCACAGATACGCAGTATTTT. Translated, it gives CASSVDQGTDTQYF. The V and J genes are TRBV2 and TRBJ2-3; no definite D call. The CDR3 totals 14 residues. V lost 4 bases and J lost 1, with 9 bases in between. Germline CDR1 is SNHLY and CDR2 is FYNNEI.

This chain links TRBV28 with TRBJ2-5; 12 bases fit TRBD1. V dropped 5 bases and J dropped 5; count of bases not matched to a gene: 9. The germline CDR1 and CDR2 sequences are MDHEN and SYDVKM. The CDR3 totals 16 residues. The CDR3 reads CASSHGGQGAGETQYF. In nucleotides, the CDR3 is TGTGCCAGCAGTCATGGGGGACAGGGGGCCGGGGAGACCCAGTACTTC.

The J gene is TRBJ2-1, the V gene TRBV18; possibly TRBD2 for D (6 bases). V was cut by 8 bases and J by 3 bases, with 14 bases left in between. Germline CDR1 and CDR2: KGHSH and LQKENI. CDR3 length: 14 residues. The CDR3 loop is CASAGRRDYNEQFF. Here the CDR3 DNA reads TGTGCCAGCGCAGGTCGGCGGGACTACAATGAGCAGTTCTTC.

The chain has TRBV5-4 and TRBJ1-3, with 7 bases fitting TRBD1. The V segment lost 4 bases and the J segment 3 bases; nucleotides outside the gene matches: 4. Germline values: CDR1 SGHNT, CDR2 YYREEE (reference sequence). CDR3 length equals 14 residues. Here the CDR3 reads CASSRDRVGNTIYF. CDR3 nucleotide sequence: TGTGCCAGCAGCCGAGACAGGGTTGGAAACACCATATATTTT.

The rearrangement joins TRBV28 to TRBJ1-3; unclear D gene. Germline V gene data show CDR1 as MDHEN and CDR2 as SYDVKM. The V gene lost 8 bases and the J gene lost 0 bases, with 11 bases spanning the gap. The CDR3 totals 14 residues. The CDR3 DNA reads TGTGCCAGCGCCCGCACTAACTCTGGAAACACCATATATTTT. Translation: CASARTNSGNTIYF.

V and J are TRBV5-4 and TRBJ1-2; maybe TRBD1 (6 bases). The CDR3 extends over 13 amino acids. Trimming took off 4 bases at V and 6 bases at J, with 13 bases between the two ends. Germline CDR1 reads SGHNT; CDR2 reads YYREEE (reference sequence). In DNA form, the CDR3 reads TGTGCCAGCAGCCTACAGGGCTGGGATGGCTACACCTTC. The encoded protein is CASSLQGWDGYTF.

The CDR3 loop reads CASRTGTGSYEQYF. DNA of the CDR3: TGTGCCAGCAGGACCGGGACAGGGAGTTACGAGCAGTACTTC. The rearrangement links TRBV6-5 to TRBJ2-7; TRBD1 matches at 9 bases. Germline V CDR1 and CDR2: MNHEY, SVGAGI. With 6 bases clipped from V and 4 bases from J, the junction kept 7 bases outside the gene matches. CDR3 size: 14 residues.

The chain uses TRBV7-6 and TRBJ2-7; 7 bases are a match to TRBD2. Germline CDR1 and CDR2: SGHVS and FNYEAQ. The CDR3 totals 16 residues. Trimming removed 1 base from V and 5 bases from J; junction bases left unmatched: 11. The CDR3 DNA sequence: TGTGCCAGCAGCTTAGGGGCTAGCGGAGGCAGGGACGAGCAGTACTTC. It codes for CASSLGASGGRDEQYF.

The chain combines TRBV11-3 with TRBJ1-5; D gene uncertain. The CDR3 is 14 amino acids. Trimming took off 6 bases at V and 4 bases at J, with 13 bases between the two ends. Looked up from germline, CDR1 is SGHNT and CDR2 is YENEEA. CDR3: CASSSPQVNQPQHF. The CDR3 DNA reads TGTGCCAGCAGTTCCCCACAAGTTAATCAGCCCCAGCATTTT.

This chain connects TRBV19 to TRBJ2-2; TRBD2 matches at 10 bases. The V and J ends lost 2 bases and 0 bases, in that order; junction bases with no gene match: 3. The CDR3 length is 17 residues. Germline V gives CDR1 LNHDA, CDR2 SQIVND (reference sequence). The CDR3 reads CASSIKLAGPNTGELFF. The CDR3 coding sequence is TGTGCCAGTAGTATAAAACTAGCGGGGCCGAACACCGGGGAGCTGTTTTTT.

The chain has TRBV7-2 and TRBJ1-3, with unresolved D. Germline V gives CDR1 SGHTA, CDR2 FQGNSA. Trimming left V 5 bases short and J 3 bases short, with 14 bases between. This CDR3 has 15 residues. The CDR3: CASSRLGFGGNTIYF. The DNA for the CDR3 is TGTGCCAGCAGCCGGCTGGGGTTCGGTGGAAACACCATATATTTT.

V is TRBV5-4 and J is TRBJ2-2, with TRBD1 matching 8 bases. Germline CDR1 reads SGHNT; CDR2 reads YYREEE (reference sequence). The V and J ends lost 3 bases and 4 bases, in that order; junction bases with no gene match: 5. CDR3 length: 15 residues. The CDR3 DNA follows: TGTGCCAGCAGCTCAACAGGGGGAGGCACCGGGGAGCTGTTTTTT. Translated, it gives CASSSTGGGTGELFF.

This clone was seen a single time. The CDR3 here is CASSYRTGVTEAFF. The CDR3 bases are TGTGCCAGCAGTTACAGGACAGGAGTAACTGAAGCTTTCTTT. The rearrangement uses TRBV28 and TRBJ1-1, with 7 bases identical to TRBD1. This CDR3 contains 14 residues. The germline V gene encodes CDR1 MDHEN and CDR2 SYDVKM. The V segment lost 4 bases and the J segment 5 bases; nucleotides outside the gene matches: 7.

V gene TRBV28 combines with J gene TRBJ2-7; possibly TRBD2 for D (6 bases). CDR3 length: 13 amino acids. V gave up 10 bases and J gave up 2 bases, with 15 bases separating them. CDR1 is MDHEN, CDR2 SYDVKM, per germline. This CDR3 reads CATGTVATYEQYF. CDR3 DNA sequence: TGTGCCACCGGGACTGTGGCTACCTACGAGCAGTACTTC.

V usage is TRBV6-1 and J usage is TRBJ2-7; D tentatively reads TRBD1 or TRBD2 (5 bases each). This CDR3 is built from 15 residues. Germline V CDR1 and CDR2: MNHNS, SASEGT. V was shortened by 2 bases and J by 5 bases, with 16 bases between the two germline ends. For the CDR3, the DNA is TGTGCCAGCAGTGAACCGGGGCGGCGCTTGAACGAGCAGTACTTC. It is translated as CASSEPGRRLNEQYF.

This rearrangement joins TRBV5-6 to TRBJ2-1, with D maybe TRBD2 (6 bases). V gave up 4 bases and J gave up 5 bases, with 16 bases separating them. Germline CDR1 reads SGHDT; CDR2 reads YYEEEE. The CDR3 has 15 amino acids. The CDR3: CASSPLGGMNNEQFF. CDR3 sequence (DNA): TGTGCCAGCAGCCCACTAGGCGGGATGAACAATGAGCAGTTCTTC.

The chain links TRBV5-6 to TRBJ2-2; D not certain. The CDR3 has 12 residues. The germline CDR1 and CDR2 sequences are SGHDT and YYEEEE. V shed 4 bases and J shed 8 bases, with 9 bases lying between them. The CDR3 reads CASSRLGGELFF. The CDR3 region has the DNA TGTGCCAGCAGCCGACTCGGAGGGGAGCTGTTTTTT. The full variable domain, rest sourced from reference TRBV5-6 and TRBJ2-2, is DAGVTQSPTHLIKTRGQQVTLRCSPKSGHDTVSWYQQALGQGPQFIFQYYEEEERQRGNFPDRFSGHQFPNYSSELNVNALLLGDSALYLCASSRLGGELFFGEGSRLTVL.

V usage is TRBV18 and J usage is TRBJ1-3; 7 bases are a match to TRBD1. The CDR3 runs 16 residues. V gave up 2 bases and J gave up 0 bases; unmatched junction bases: 4. Germline assignment: CDR1 KGHSH and CDR2 LQKENI. This CDR3 is CASSPTGQHSGNTIYF. In DNA form, the CDR3 reads TGTGCCAGCTCACCAACGGGACAGCACTCTGGAAACACCATATATTTT.

This chain links TRBV19 with TRBJ2-3, with 8 bases matching TRBD2. The CDR3 totals 14 residues. The ends lost 11 bases at V and 0 bases at J; junction bases unmatched: 7. In germline, CDR1 is LNHDA, CDR2 SQIVND (reference sequence). The CDR3 coding sequence is TGTGCCGTGGCGGCTAGCGGGAGCACAGATACGCAGTATTTT. Its protein is CAVAASGSTDTQYF.

V and J are TRBV2 and TRBJ1-3; 9 bases agree with TRBD1. Trimming removed 0 bases from V and 0 bases from J; junction bases left unmatched: 6. Germline V lookup: CDR1 SNHLY, CDR2 FYNNEI. This CDR3 contains 18 residues. CDR3 nucleotide sequence: TGTGCCAGCAGTGAAGCGATAGGACAGGGGAGCTCTGGAAACACCATATATTTT. Translated, it gives CASSEAIGQGSSGNTIYF.

This clone was recorded only once. This chain connects TRBV5-1 to TRBJ2-7; TRBD2 matches at 7 bases. Germline V gene data show CDR1 as SGHRS and CDR2 as YFSETQ. V gave up 6 bases and J gave up 1 base; unmatched junction bases: 7. CDR3 size: 14 residues. CDR3 region: CASTIGGGSYEQYF. The CDR3 nucleotides read TGCGCCAGCACCATTGGGGGGGGATCCTACGAGCAGTACTTC.

This clone was observed a single time. V gene TRBV28 combines with J gene TRBJ1-6, with D perhaps matching TRBD1 (5 bases). Germline V gene lookup returns CDR1 MDHEN and CDR2 SYDVKM. The CDR3 is 17 residues long. Trimming left V 4 bases short and J 8 bases short, with 21 bases between. The CDR3 is CASSSLLTHRGHSPLHF. CDR3 DNA sequence: TGTGCCAGCAGTTCTCTTCTGACCCATCGGGGCCATTCACCCCTCCACTTT. Full variable domain (missing parts from reference TRBV28 and TRBJ1-6): DVKVTQSSRYLVKRTGEKVFLECVQDMDHENMFWYRQDPGLGLRLIYFSYDVKMKEKGDIPEGYSVSREKKERFSLILESASTNQTSMYLCASSSLLTHRGHSPLHFGNGTRLTVT.